This T cell receptor (beta chain) was documented in a study of blood T cells in healthy people across ages. Points from the study as a whole: Naive CD4+ cell counts and diversity both ran higher in long-lived than in aged donors.

Roughly 9.8 milliliters of peripheral blood were drawn from each donor. Total RNA, at least 5 micrograms per sample, came from PBMCs. The sample holds a few counts of this clonotype. Antigen specificity is unknown. The CDR3 is 14 amino acids. Trimming removed 7 bases from V and 2 bases from J; junction bases left unmatched: 5. Primers used in a second PCR of roughly 6 to 12 cycles were a sample-barcoded 5' primer and a J-beta primer mix. Using its own MiXCR run on the 5' RACE reads, TCRdb lists one record per CDR3 protein. This table has about 970,000 distinct CDR3 sequences, roughly half appearing once.

This TCR derives from a woman aged 55-70 years in good health. This chain links TRBV12-3 or TRBV12-4 with TRBJ2-7, with 10 bases that match TRBD2. Sequencing was performed on blood. The CDR3 protein is CASTQAGGTYEQYF. The CDR3 DNA reads as TGTGCCAGCACCCAAGCGGGAGGGACCTACGAGCAGTACTTC.